These T cell receptor beta chains were read from a single sample in a study of shared clonotypes between healthy human individuals. TCRdb keeps only in-frame clones here, not all; method: immunoSEQ multiplex PCR. The table records 500,000 to 650,000 clones, around 81% of them present only once. Input material: PBMCs. These receptors were collected from a woman in her thirties or forties in good health. Some clones in this sample may be carry-over from other donors' samples. CDR3s include the opening cysteine and the closing phenylalanine or tryptophan. A D gene is named only where the DNA matches it firmly. Only some rows state a clone size, as once, few, many or a class for expanded clones.

j_call	v_call	d_call	cdr3_length	clone_size	cdr3_aa	cdr3_nt
TRBJ1-2	TRBV5-6	-	14	-	CASSLRGFLYGYTF	TGTGCCAGCAGCTTGAGGGGTTTTTTGTATGGCTACACCTTC
TRBJ2-1	TRBV7-9	-	11	-	CASSLAGEQFF	TGTGCCAGCAGCTTGGCTGGAGAGCAGTTCTTC
TRBJ2-6	TRBV6-5	TRBD1	13	-	CASSRQGVNVLTF	TGTGCCAGCAGTCGACAGGGGGTCAACGTCCTGACTTTC
TRBJ1-2	TRBV4-1	-	19	many	CASSPPANRVGFTNYGYTF	TGCGCCAGCAGCCCCCCGGCCAACAGGGTTGGGTTTACTAACTATGGCTACACCTTC
TRBJ2-5	TRBV7-7	TRBD1	14	few	CASSPTGLRETQYF	TGTGCCAGCAGCCCGACAGGGCTGCGGGAGACCCAGTACTTC
TRBJ2-1	TRBV27	TRBD2	15	-	CASSSLAGGRGEQFF	TGTGCCAGCAGTTCACTAGCGGGAGGTCGGGGTGAGCAGTTCTTC
TRBJ2-5	TRBV6-5	-	13	-	CATKIRSQETQYF	TGTGCCACTAAGATCAGGTCCCAAGAGACCCAGTACTTC
TRBJ2-3	TRBV15	TRBD1	16	-	CATSARTGALLDTQYF	TGTGCCACCAGCGCACGGACAGGGGCCCTCTTGGATACGCAGTATTTT
TRBJ2-3	TRBV10-3	-	14	-	CAISESVGADTQYF	TGTGCCATCAGTGAGTCGGTAGGGGCAGATACGCAGTATTTT
TRBJ2-3	TRBV18	TRBD1	14	-	CASSQDRGTDTQYF	TGTGCCAGCTCACAGGACAGGGGCACAGATACGCAGTATTTT
TRBJ2-1	TRBV5-1	-	17	-	CASSLEHLPSSYNEQFF	TGCGCCAGCAGCTTGGAACACCTACCAAGCTCCTACAATGAGCAGTTCTTC
TRBJ2-1	TRBV5-6	-	16	-	CASSLARAASEHEQFF	TGTGCCAGCAGCTTGGCACGGGCCGCTTCAGAGCATGAGCAGTTCTTC
TRBJ1-2	TRBV5-4	-	16	-	CASSFRDRRGRGGYTF	TGTGCCAGCAGCTTTCGCGACAGGCGGGGTAGGGGTGGCTACACCTTC
TRBJ1-1	TRBV6-4	-	13	-	CASSEGIGTEAFF	TGTGCCAGCAGTGAAGGGATTGGGACTGAAGCTTTCTTT
TRBJ1-5	TRBV28	-	15	few	CASSVGLHGDQPQHF	TGTGCCAGCAGTGTCGGGCTTCACGGGGATCAGCCCCAGCATTTT
TRBJ2-5	TRBV20-1	-	11	-	CSAEYQETQYF	TGCAGTGCTGAGTACCAAGAGACCCAGTACTTC
TRBJ2-1	TRBV28	-	15	-	CASSARGQPYNEQFF	TGTGCCAGCAGTGCACGCGGGCAACCCTACAATGAGCAGTTCTTC
TRBJ2-1	TRBV4-3	TRBD2	14	few	CASSQWEGRNEQFF	TGCGCCAGCAGCCAATGGGAGGGCCGCAATGAGCAGTTCTTC
TRBJ1-5	TRBV30	-	15	-	CAWSKGSNRNQPQHF	TGTGCCTGGAGTAAGGGGAGCAACCGCAATCAGCCCCAGCATTTT
TRBJ2-7	TRBV29-1	-	14	once	CSVCDRDKSDEQYF	TGCAGCGTCTGCGACCGGGACAAGAGCGACGAGCAGTACTTC
TRBJ2-5	TRBV30	-	11	-	CACGPLETQYF	TGTGCCTGTGGACCATTGGAGACCCAGTACTTC
TRBJ2-6	TRBV5-4	TRBD2	19	-	CASSTPGLAGGDGANVLTF	TGTGCCAGCAGCACCCCCGGACTAGCGGGAGGGGACGGGGCCAACGTCCTGACTTTC
TRBJ2-7	TRBV9	TRBD2	15	-	CASSVGAGGSYEQYF	TGTGCCAGCAGCGTAGGAGCGGGAGGTTCCTACGAGCAGTACTTC
TRBJ2-5	TRBV7-3	TRBD1	14	-	CASSTTGSGETQYF	TGTGCCAGCAGCACGACAGGGAGTGGAGAGACCCAGTACTTC
TRBJ1-1	TRBV4-2	-	14	-	CASSPQARHTEAFF	TGTGCCAGCAGCCCCCAAGCTCGTCACACTGAAGCTTTCTTT
TRBJ2-1	TRBV5-1	-	14	once	CASSSDYPMNEQFF	TGCGCCAGCAGCTCGGACTACCCCATGAATGAGCAGTTCTTC
TRBJ2-7	TRBV6-5	-	13	-	CASSYEGGYEQYF	TGTGCCAGCAGTTACGAAGGGGGCTACGAGCAGTACTTC
TRBJ2-5	TRBV7-3	TRBD2	15	-	CASSLKAGVKETQYF	TGTGCCAGCAGCTTAAAAGCGGGAGTAAAAGAGACCCAGTACTTC
TRBJ2-1	TRBV5-4	TRBD2	16	-	CASSPRAGGSYNEQFF	TGTGCCAGCAGCCCCAGGGCGGGAGGCTCCTACAATGAGCAGTTCTTC
TRBJ2-7	TRBV27	TRBD2	15	-	CASSLYPSGAYEQYF	TGTGCCAGCAGTTTATACCCTAGCGGGGCCTACGAGCAGTACTTC
TRBJ2-1	TRBV29-1	TRBD2	16	-	CSVDRTSGILGYEQFF	TGCAGCGTTGATCGGACTAGCGGGATCCTCGGCTATGAGCAGTTCTTC
TRBJ2-7	TRBV6-6	-	12	once	CASSPGDYEQYF	TGTGCCAGCAGTCCAGGGGACTACGAGCAGTACTTC
TRBJ1-3	TRBV30	-	12	-	CAWSSGVNTIYF	TGTGCCTGGAGTTCAGGGGTAAACACCATATATTTT
TRBJ1-1	TRBV6-1	-	13	-	CASSDGRQFEAFF	TGTGCCAGCAGTGATGGTCGACAGTTTGAAGCTTTCTTT
TRBJ2-7	TRBV28	-	16	once	CASSPREGRLGGEQYF	TGTGCCAGCAGTCCCCGTGAGGGGCGCCTCGGGGGAGAGCAGTACTTC
TRBJ1-5	TRBV6-4	TRBD1	16	-	CASRIGDSRGNQPQHF	TGTGCCAGCAGGATTGGGGACAGCCGTGGCAATCAGCCCCAGCATTTT